This TCR beta chain was retrieved from a study of T-cell memory formation after mild COVID-19. About the research overall: TCR clusters were largely donor specific.

This clonotype is labeled as medium-sized (0.01 to 0.1%). Germline CDR1 reads SGHRS; CDR2 reads YFSETQ. The CDR3 has 14 amino acids. Between the trimmed V and J ends, which lost 4 bases and 7 bases, there was a span of 18 bases. TCR alpha and TCR beta cDNA libraries with sample barcodes and UMIs came from 5'RACE using constant-segment primers. TCRdb itself ran the 5' RACE reads through MiXCR, one entry per CDR3 protein. The sample records tens of thousands of distinct CDR3 sequences, around 7% being singletons. This sequence originates from an adult woman who had mild COVID-19 (a few samples of this study predate the infection). Cell type and time point are not known. V gene TRBV5-1 combines with J gene TRBJ2-7; possibly TRBD2 for D (5 bases). The sequenced material came from PBMCs or a T cell subset sorted from them (not recorded which). The CDR3 DNA sequence: TGCGCCAGCAGCGCGGCCGTCGGGGTTGGGGAGCAGTACTTC. The encoded protein is CASSAAVGVGEQYF.